This TCR beta chain was retrieved from a study of somatic mutations in cytotoxic T cells in rheumatoid arthritis. Study-wide points: Increasing age coincided with elevated CD8+ clonality among rheumatoid arthritis patients, though not among healthy controls.

Trimming removed 0 bases from V and 4 bases from J; junction bases left unmatched: 3. The CDR3 is made up of 14 amino acids. Germline lookup yields CDR1 LGHNA and CDR2 YSLEER. Once isolated by positive magnetic bead selection, the CD4+ and CD8+ cells had their purity checked by flow cytometry. Data came from immunoSEQ multiplex PCR; TCRdb stores just in-frame clones and leaves some out. The table has roughly 11,000 clones, over 70% seen once; the top ten hold about 9.8%. About this clone itself: Its antigen remains unidentified.

This clonotype was sampled from a man aged 70-80 years in good health. V usage is TRBV4-3 and J usage is TRBJ2-7; 7 bases match TRBD2. What was sequenced was CD8+ T cells sorted from blood. Here the CDR3 DNA reads TGCGCCAGCAGCCAAGATCTGGGGGGGTACGAGCAGTACTTC. Amino acid sequence: CASSQDLGGYEQYF.